The 13 T cell receptor beta chains below all came from one sample that was sequenced in a study of blood T cells in healthy people across ages (dated by TCRdb to 2014 to 2015). Library construction relied on 5' RACE. Instrument on record: Illumina HiSeq 2500. The second PCR ran for about 6 to 12 cycles and used a J-beta primer mix along with a sample-barcoded 5' primer. Starting from the raw public reads, TCRdb applied fastp trimming at Q25, assembled clones with MiXCR and retained in-frame beta chains. For every CDR3 protein sequence, its rows merge into one entry that carries the most common genes and DNA. The sample table contains about 680,000 distinct CDR3 sequences; only one count was recorded for 45% to 50% of them. The ten largest clones capture around a third of the sample. Sequenced material: blood. The receptors here all came from a woman aged 60-75 years in good health.

The chain has TRBV12-3 or TRBV12-4 and TRBJ1-4; the match to TRBD1 covers 9 bases. Germline trimming cut 4 bases from V and 7 bases from J; bases unmatched to any gene: 4. The CDR3 loop spans 14 amino acids. The CDR3 here is CASSSRQGVEKLFF. DNA of the CDR3: TGTGCCAGCAGTTCCCGACAGGGGGTTGAAAAACTGTTTTTT.

This clonotype appeared a few times. The V call is TRBV7-9, the J call TRBJ2-7; the D gene is possibly TRBD1 (6 bases). Looked up from germline, CDR1 is SEHNR and CDR2 is FQNEAQ (reference sequence). The CDR3 sequence is 16 residues long. Trimming stripped 5 bases from V and 1 base from J, with 18 bases between. In DNA form, the CDR3 reads TGTGCCAGCAGCCTCCGACTGGGGACACCATCCTACGAGCAGTACTTC. This sequence encodes CASSLRLGTPSYEQYF.

The V gene is TRBV28, the J gene TRBJ2-1; 9 bases fit TRBD1. The V segment lost 3 bases and the J segment 7 bases; nucleotides outside the gene matches: 7. Germline CDR1 reads MDHEN; CDR2 reads SYDVKM. The CDR3 runs 15 residues. The CDR3 reads CASSLFRTGENEQFF. Here the CDR3 DNA reads TGTGCCAGCAGTTTGTTCCGGACAGGGGAAAATGAGCAGTTCTTC.

The chain joins TRBV6-6 to TRBJ1-4; 9 bases map to TRBD1. V was pared by 0 bases and J by 10 bases, with 6 bases of the junction left unmatched. From germline, CDR1 is MNHNY and CDR2 SVGAGI (reference sequence). This CDR3 region has 15 residues. CDR3 residues: CASSYSGDRVGKLFF. In DNA form, the CDR3 reads TGTGCCAGCAGTTACTCGGGGGACAGGGTTGGAAAACTGTTTTTT.

The table lists this clonotype with a few counts. V gene TRBV9 combines with J gene TRBJ2-1; the match to TRBD2 covers 8 bases. The V and J ends lost 0 bases and 7 bases, in that order; junction bases with no gene match: 9. Germline V gene lookup returns CDR1 SGDLS and CDR2 YYNGEE. The CDR3 has 16 amino acids. The DNA of the CDR3 is TGTGCCAGCAGCGTAGCGGGAGGGCCAGTTTGGAATGAGCAGTTCTTC. It encodes CASSVAGGPVWNEQFF.

CDR3 coding DNA: TGTGCCAGCAGCCAAGATGGGGGCGGGAGGAAGACCCAGTACTTC. Its translation: CASSQDGGGRKTQYF. The V gene is TRBV14, the J gene TRBJ2-5; TRBD2 agrees at 8 bases. Germline-derived CDR1 and CDR2 are SGHDN and FVKESK. The CDR3 runs to 15 residues. V dropped 0 bases and J dropped 6; count of bases not matched to a gene: 6.

Here the CDR3 DNA reads TGCAGTGCTAGAGATCCCAACACTGAAGCTTTCTTT. This translates into CSARDPNTEAFF. The V call is TRBV20-1, the J call TRBJ1-1; D uncertain. Trimming took off 0 bases at V and 2 bases at J, with 4 bases between the two ends. This CDR3 has 12 amino acids. CDR1 is DFQATT, CDR2 SNEGSKA, per germline (reference sequence).

CDR3 region: CASSRRTSSSIGEQYF. The CDR3 DNA reads TGTGCCAGCAGCCGACGGACTAGCAGTTCTATAGGTGAGCAGTACTTC. The V call is TRBV3-1, the J call TRBJ2-7; 8 bases agree with TRBD2. Unmatched junction bases numbered 15, after V lost 4 bases and J lost 7 bases. This CDR3 is built from 16 residues. CDR1 LGHDT and CDR2 YNNKEL come from the germline V gene (reference sequence).

The chain employs TRBV28 and TRBJ2-7; TRBD1 is a possible D gene (5 bases). The J call may be wrong; the DNA end is better matched by TRBJ2-5. This CDR3 is built from 11 residues. Germline V lookup: CDR1 MDHEN, CDR2 SYDVKM. The CDR3 loop is CASAPGETQYF. The CDR3 DNA sequence: TGTGCCAGCGCCCCAGGGGAGACCCAGTACTTC.

This clonotype was seen many times. The gene calls are TRBV6-2 or TRBV6-3 and TRBJ2-7, with D perhaps matching TRBD2 (6 bases). V dropped 2 bases and J dropped 6 bases, with 20 bases sitting between them. Per germline, CDR1 MNHEY and CDR2 SVGEGT. This CDR3 has 16 residues. The CDR3 region has the DNA TGTGCCAGCAGTTACCACCTCGGGGGATCATTTATCGAGCAGTACTTC. Its translation: CASSYHLGGSFIEQYF.

The chain recombines TRBV5-1 with TRBJ2-1; 8 bases align to TRBD2. The CDR3 length is 15 residues. The germline V gene has CDR1 SGHRS and CDR2 YFSETQ. Unmatched junction bases numbered 8, after V lost 2 bases and J lost 7 bases. The CDR3: CASSLTGGLANEQFF. The DNA of the CDR3 is TGCGCCAGCAGCTTAACGGGAGGGCTTGCAAATGAGCAGTTCTTC.

The chain is built from TRBV28 and TRBJ2-3; 8 positions agree with TRBD2. Unmatched junction bases numbered 3, after V lost 3 bases and J lost 4 bases. There are 14 residues in the CDR3. Per the germline V gene, CDR1 is MDHEN and CDR2 is SYDVKM. For the CDR3, the DNA is TGTGCCAGCAGTTTCGGGGGGGCTGCAGATACGCAGTATTTT. It is translated as CASSFGGAADTQYF. The variable domain in full, completed from reference TRBV28 and TRBJ2-3, reads DVKVTQSSRYLVKRTGEKVFLECVQDMDHENMFWYRQDPGLGLRLIYFSYDVKMKEKGDIPEGYSVSREKKERFSLILESASTNQTSMYLCASSFGGAADTQYFGPGTRLTVL.

The chain carries TRBV27 and TRBJ2-1, with a possible D match to TRBD2 (7 bases). The V and J ends lost 8 bases and 3 bases respectively, with 17 bases between them. Germline values: CDR1 MNHEY, CDR2 SMNVEV (reference sequence). The CDR3 is 15 amino acids. The CDR3 region is CASSPGGSIYNEQFF. The CDR3 coding sequence is TGTGCCAGCTCCCCGGGGGGCTCGATCTACAATGAGCAGTTCTTC.